This entry lists 16 T cell receptor beta chains sequenced from one sample in a study of blood T cells in healthy people across ages. PCR was performed a second time for 7 to 11 cycles using a sample-barcoded 5' primer and a J-beta primer mix. TCRdb ran MiXCR on the 5' RACE reads and lists one entry per CDR3 protein. The top ten hold 0.75% of the sample, which has roughly 1,100,000 distinct CDR3 sequences, about 23% seen once. The data also belong to a second study, concerning T cells of mothers and their children.

Sequencing used blood. These receptors originate from a girl aged 2-9 years in good health.

The table lists this clonotype with many counts. The rearrangement uses TRBV28 and TRBJ2-7; 11 bases agree with TRBD2. Germline-derived CDR1 and CDR2 are MDHEN and SYDVKM. This CDR3 contains 15 residues. J lost 2 bases, V lost 6 bases, and 6 bases had no gene match. The CDR3 protein is CASSTLAGETYEQYF. CDR3 bases: TGTGCCAGCAGCACACTAGCGGGAGAGACCTACGAGCAGTACTTC. Variable domain in full (rest from reference TRBV28 and TRBJ2-7): DVKVTQSSRYLVKRTGEKVFLECVQDMDHENMFWYRQDPGLGLRLIYFSYDVKMKEKGDIPEGYSVSREKKERFSLILESASTNQTSMYLCASSTLAGETYEQYFGPGTRLTVT.

V gene TRBV10-3 combines with J gene TRBJ2-6, with 8 bases lining up with TRBD1. The V and J ends lost 6 bases and 3 bases, in that order; junction bases with no gene match: 19. The CDR3 consists of 20 residues. CDR1 and CDR2 from the germline V gene are ENHRY and SYGVKD. CDR3 region: CAIRKDNRQGAHVGANVLTF. CDR3 nucleotide sequence: TGTGCCATCAGAAAGGATAATCGGCAGGGGGCGCACGTTGGGGCCAACGTCCTGACTTTC.

The chain is built from TRBV4-2 and TRBJ2-1; the match to TRBD2 covers 8 bases. Per germline, CDR1 LGHNA and CDR2 YNFKEQ. V shed 0 bases, J shed 0 bases, and the junction held 4 bases outside the gene matches. This CDR3 comprises 17 residues. The CDR3 spells CASSQDIAGSSYNEQFF. The CDR3 DNA reads TGTGCCAGCAGCCAAGATATAGCGGGAAGCTCCTACAATGAGCAGTTCTTC.

This clonotype was seen a handful of times. The rearrangement uses TRBV28 and TRBJ2-7; no firm D call. With 3 bases removed from V and 0 bases from J, the gap between germline ends came to 9 bases. Germline CDR1 reads MDHEN; CDR2 reads SYDVKM. This CDR3 spans 14 amino acids. CDR3 nucleotide sequence: TGTGCCAGCAGTTTCAGGACCCCCTCCTACGAGCAGTACTTC. It specifies CASSFRTPSYEQYF.

This chain joins TRBV20-1 and TRBJ1-5; maybe TRBD1 (5 bases). The germline CDR1 and CDR2 sequences are DFQATT and SNEGSKA (reference sequence). Trimming stripped 2 bases from V and 7 bases from J, with 15 bases between. The CDR3 has 14 amino acids. The CDR3 spells CSARIGQGSQPQHF. For the CDR3, the DNA is TGCAGTGCTAGAATTGGGCAGGGAAGCCAGCCCCAGCATTTT.

This chain uses TRBV7-2 with TRBJ2-5; D is possibly TRBD1 or TRBD2 (6 bases each). CDR1 SGHTA and CDR2 FQGNSA come from the germline V gene. The CDR3 is 15 residues long. Trimming pared 7 bases from V and 3 bases from J, leaving 18 bases between. The CDR3 DNA is TGTGCCAGCACTCTAGGGGGGTCTGGGGAAGAGACCCAGTACTTC. This translates into CASTLGGSGEETQYF.

In its sample, this clonotype was seen a few times. The genes are TRBV5-1 and TRBJ2-5, with D tentatively TRBD2 (6 bases). The CDR3 runs to 15 residues. The V end lost 4 bases, the J end lost 2 bases, and 15 bases lay between the germline ends. Looked up from germline, CDR1 is SGHRS and CDR2 is YFSETQ. CDR3 coding DNA: TGCGCCAGCAGCGAGGCCCACGGGGGTCAAGAGACCCAGTACTTC. Translated: CASSEAHGGQETQYF.

The V gene is TRBV12-3 or TRBV12-4, the J gene TRBJ2-5; 12 nucleotides line up with TRBD2. The J call may be in error: the DNA end matches TRBJ2-7 better. The CDR3 is 15 amino acids. For the CDR3, the DNA is TGTGCCAGCAGCTATGGACTAGCGGGACCCTACGAGCAGTACTTC. This translates into CASSYGLAGPYEQYF.

This clonotype was observed a few times. V and J are TRBV25-1 and TRBJ1-1; D call uncertain. This CDR3 comprises 12 residues. Germline V gene data show CDR1 as MGHDK and CDR2 as SYGVNS. V was shortened by 8 bases and J by 6 bases, with 13 bases between the two germline ends. The CDR3 loop is CASSRWTAEAFF. CDR3 nucleotide sequence: TGTGCCAGCTCTAGATGGACGGCTGAAGCTTTCTTT.

V and J are TRBV29-1 and TRBJ2-1; 8 bases align to TRBD2. CDR1 and CDR2 from the germline V gene are SQVTM and ANQGSEA. Trimming took 4 bases from V and 7 from J; bases not matched to a gene: 9. There are 14 residues in the CDR3. CDR3 in amino acids: CSVVQRGGRNEQFF. The CDR3 nucleotides are TGCAGCGTTGTGCAACGGGGGGGCCGGAATGAGCAGTTCTTC.

This clonotype has only a few counts. The chain couples TRBV10-3 to TRBJ2-5, with unresolved D. This CDR3 region has 13 residues. Germline values: CDR1 ENHRY, CDR2 SYGVKD. The V end lost 10 bases, the J end lost 3 bases, and 15 bases lay between the germline ends. The CDR3 bases are TGTGCCACCGACGACGGTATGGAAGAGACCCAGTACTTC. As protein: CATDDGMEETQYF.

This sequence joins TRBV4-1 and TRBJ1-1; D gene unclear. Germline V gives CDR1 MGHRA, CDR2 YSYEKL. This CDR3 has 13 residues. The V gene lost 4 bases and the J gene lost 1 base, with 7 bases spanning the gap. CDR3 loop: CASSRRRNTEAFF. The CDR3 DNA reads as TGCGCCAGCAGCCGGAGGCGGAACACTGAAGCTTTCTTT.

This chain links TRBV7-9 with TRBJ2-5; D remains ambiguous. With the DNA end fitting TRBJ2-7 better, the J assignment may be wrong. The length of the CDR3 is 14 residues. CDR1 and CDR2 (germline): SEHNR, FQNEAQ (reference sequence). CDR3 residues: CASSLLENYYEQYF. Written as DNA, the CDR3 is TGTGCCAGCAGCTTACTGGAGAATTACTACGAGCAGTACTTC.

This clonotype was picked up a small number of times. The CDR3, as DNA: TGTGCCAGCAGCTTAGATATGGGACAGGGTCCGGACGAGCAGTACTTC. It is translated as CASSLDMGQGPDEQYF. The chain links TRBV7-9 to TRBJ2-7, with TRBD1 identical over 9 bases. CDR1 is SEHNR, CDR2 FQNEAQ, per germline (reference sequence). The CDR3 is 16 residues long. V gave up 1 base and J gave up 5 bases; unmatched junction bases: 9.

The chain has TRBV7-9 and TRBJ1-1, with TRBD1 identical over 10 bases. The CDR3 sequence is 14 residues long. Germline lookup yields CDR1 SEHNR and CDR2 FQNEAQ (reference sequence). The V segment lost 3 bases and the J segment 5 bases; nucleotides outside the gene matches: 3. CDR3 amino acids: CASSLPGQGTEAFF. The CDR3 DNA reads as TGTGCCAGCAGCTTGCCGGGACAGGGGACTGAAGCTTTCTTT.

This clonotype was recorded once. V usage is TRBV5-6 and J usage is TRBJ1-1; 7 bases fit TRBD1. This CDR3 is 16 amino acids long. CDR1 SGHDT and CDR2 YYEEEE come from the germline V gene. V trimming: 0 bases; J trimming: 3 bases; junction bases outside the gene matches: 8. CDR3: CASSLAGTTGDTEAFF. The CDR3 DNA sequence: TGTGCCAGCAGCTTGGCCGGGACTACAGGGGACACTGAAGCTTTCTTT.